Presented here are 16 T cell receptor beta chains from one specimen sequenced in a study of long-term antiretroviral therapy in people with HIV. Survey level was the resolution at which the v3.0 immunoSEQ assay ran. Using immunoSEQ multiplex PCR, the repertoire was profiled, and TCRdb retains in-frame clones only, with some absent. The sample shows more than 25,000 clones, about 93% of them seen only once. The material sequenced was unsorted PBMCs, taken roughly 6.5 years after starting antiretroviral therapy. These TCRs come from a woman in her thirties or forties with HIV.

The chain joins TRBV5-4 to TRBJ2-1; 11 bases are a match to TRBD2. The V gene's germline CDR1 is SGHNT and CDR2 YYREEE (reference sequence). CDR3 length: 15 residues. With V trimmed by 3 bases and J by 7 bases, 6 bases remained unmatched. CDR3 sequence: CASSSSSGGLNEQFF. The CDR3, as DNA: TGTGCCAGCAGCTCTTCTAGCGGGGGGCTGAATGAGCAGTTCTTC.

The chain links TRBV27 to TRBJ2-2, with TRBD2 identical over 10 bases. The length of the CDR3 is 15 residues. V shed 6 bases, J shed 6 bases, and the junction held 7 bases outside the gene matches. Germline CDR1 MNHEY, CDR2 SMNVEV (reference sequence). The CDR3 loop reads CASRGAGGHAGELFF. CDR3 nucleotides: TGTGCCAGCAGGGGAGCGGGGGGGCACGCCGGGGAGCTGTTTTTT.

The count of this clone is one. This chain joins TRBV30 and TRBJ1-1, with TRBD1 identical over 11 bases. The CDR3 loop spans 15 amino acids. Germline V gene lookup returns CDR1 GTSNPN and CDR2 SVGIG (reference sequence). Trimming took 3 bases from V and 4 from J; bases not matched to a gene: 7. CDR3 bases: TGTGCCTGGAGAGAGACCGGGACAGGGGGCACTGAAGCTTTCTTT. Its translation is CAWRETGTGGTEAFF.

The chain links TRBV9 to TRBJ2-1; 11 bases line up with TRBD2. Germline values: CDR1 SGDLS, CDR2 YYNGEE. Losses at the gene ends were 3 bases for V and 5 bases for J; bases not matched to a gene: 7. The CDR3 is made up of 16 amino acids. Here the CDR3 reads CASSGRLAGLDNEQFF. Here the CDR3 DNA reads TGTGCCAGCAGCGGAAGACTAGCGGGGCTTGACAATGAGCAGTTCTTC.

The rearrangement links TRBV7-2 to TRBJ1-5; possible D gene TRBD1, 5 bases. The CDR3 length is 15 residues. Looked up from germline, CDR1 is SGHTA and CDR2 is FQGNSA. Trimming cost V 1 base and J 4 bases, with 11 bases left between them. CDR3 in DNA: TGTGCCAGCAGCTTAGTCTACGGGACTAATCAGCCCCAGCATTTT. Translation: CASSLVYGTNQPQHF.

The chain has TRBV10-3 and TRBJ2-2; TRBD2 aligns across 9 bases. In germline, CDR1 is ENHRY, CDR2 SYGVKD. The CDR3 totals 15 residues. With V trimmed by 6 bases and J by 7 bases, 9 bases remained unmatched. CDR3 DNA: TGTGCCATCAGCATAGCGGGGGTGAACGGCGGGGAGCTGTTTTTT. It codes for CAISIAGVNGGELFF.

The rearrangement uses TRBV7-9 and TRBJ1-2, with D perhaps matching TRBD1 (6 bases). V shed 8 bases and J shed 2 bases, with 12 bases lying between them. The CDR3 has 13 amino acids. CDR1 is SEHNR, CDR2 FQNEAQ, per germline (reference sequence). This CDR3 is CASGGQSNYGYTF. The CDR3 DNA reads TGTGCCAGCGGTGGACAGAGCAACTATGGCTACACCTTC.

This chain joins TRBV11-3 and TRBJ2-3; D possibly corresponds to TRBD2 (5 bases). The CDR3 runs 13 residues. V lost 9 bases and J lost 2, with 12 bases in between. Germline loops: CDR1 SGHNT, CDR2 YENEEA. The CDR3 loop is CASSRELTDTQYF. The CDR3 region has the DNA TGTGCCAGTTCCCGGGAACTCACAGATACGCAGTATTTT.

In DNA, the CDR3 is TGTGCCAGCAGTGAATCTAGCGGGGATTCGTCTGAGCAGTTCTTC. Translated: CASSESSGDSSEQFF. The rearrangement joins TRBV25-1 to TRBJ2-1; 9 positions match TRBD2. Germline CDR1 and CDR2: MGHDK and SYGVNS. This CDR3 region has 15 residues. V dropped 1 base and J dropped 9; count of bases not matched to a gene: 7.

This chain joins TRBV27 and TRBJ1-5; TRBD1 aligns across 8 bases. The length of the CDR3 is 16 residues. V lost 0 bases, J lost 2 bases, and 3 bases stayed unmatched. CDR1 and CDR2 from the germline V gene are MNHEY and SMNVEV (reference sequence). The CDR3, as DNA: TGTGCCAGCAGTTTATCGGAGGGACAGGGCAATCAGCCCCAGCATTTT. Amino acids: CASSLSEGQGNQPQHF.

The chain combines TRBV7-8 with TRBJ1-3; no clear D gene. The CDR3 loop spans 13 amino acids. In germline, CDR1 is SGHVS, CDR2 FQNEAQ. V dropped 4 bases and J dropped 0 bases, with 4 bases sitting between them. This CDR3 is CASSSTSGNTIYF. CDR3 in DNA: TGTGCCAGCAGCTCCACCTCTGGAAACACCATATATTTT. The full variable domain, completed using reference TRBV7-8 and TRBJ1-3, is GAGVSQSPRYKVAKRGQDVALRCDPISGHVSLFWYQQALGQGPEFLTYFQNEAQLDKSGLPSDRFFAERPEGSVSTLKIQRTQQEDSAVYLCASSSTSGNTIYFGEGSWLTVV.

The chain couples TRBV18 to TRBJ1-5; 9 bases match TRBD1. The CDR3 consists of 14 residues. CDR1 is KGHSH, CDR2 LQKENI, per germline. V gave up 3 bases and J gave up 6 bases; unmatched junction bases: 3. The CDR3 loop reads CASSPDRGRQPQHF. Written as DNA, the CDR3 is TGTGCCAGCTCACCGGACAGGGGACGTCAGCCCCAGCATTTT. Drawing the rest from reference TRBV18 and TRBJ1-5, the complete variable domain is NAGVMQNPRHLVRRRGQEARLRCSPMKGHSHVYWYRQLPEEGLKFMVYLQKENIIDESGMPKERFSAEFPKEGPSILRIQQVVRGDSAAYFCASSPDRGRQPQHFGDGTRLSIL.

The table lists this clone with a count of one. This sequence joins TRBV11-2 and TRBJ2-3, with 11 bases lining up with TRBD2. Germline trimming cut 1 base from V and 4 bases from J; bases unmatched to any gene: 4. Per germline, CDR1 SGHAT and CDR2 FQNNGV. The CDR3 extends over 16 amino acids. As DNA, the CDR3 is TGTGCCAGCAGCTTAGGGTTAGCGGGGGGGCCAGATACGCAGTATTTT. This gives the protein CASSLGLAGGPDTQYF.

CDR3 bases: TGTGCCAGCAGCTCATATTCACCGGGACAGAGCTATGGCTACACCTTC. Its translation is CASSSYSPGQSYGYTF. This chain joins TRBV7-8 and TRBJ1-2; 7 nucleotides line up with TRBD1. This CDR3 is built from 16 residues. The trim removed 4 bases at V and 4 bases at J, leaving 12 bases unmatched. The germline gives CDR1 SGHVS, CDR2 FQNEAQ.

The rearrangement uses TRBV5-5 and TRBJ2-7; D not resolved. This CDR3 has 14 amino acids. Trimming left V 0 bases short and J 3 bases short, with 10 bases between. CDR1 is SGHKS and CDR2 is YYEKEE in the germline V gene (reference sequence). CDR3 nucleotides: TGTGCCAGCAGCTTGGCCGATAGGATCTACGAGCAGTACTTC. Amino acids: CASSLADRIYEQYF.

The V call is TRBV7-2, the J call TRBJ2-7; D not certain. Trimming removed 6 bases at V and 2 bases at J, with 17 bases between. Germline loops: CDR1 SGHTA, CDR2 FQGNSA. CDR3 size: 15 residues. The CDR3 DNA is TGTGCCAGCAGGGCCTCCACGAGACCACCCTACGAGCAGTACTTC. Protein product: CASRASTRPPYEQYF.